These 18 T cell receptor beta chains originate from one sample sequenced in a study of T cell responses to AZD1222 COVID-19 vaccine. Assay: immunoSEQ multiplex PCR; the TCRdb copy retains only in-frame clones and omits some. Of about 150,000 clones listed, 90% are singletons. The specimen comprised peripheral blood, sampled 28 days after the second AZD1222 dose. These receptors came from an adult who received the AZD1222 COVID-19 vaccine.

The chain is built from TRBV6-1 and TRBJ2-7, with TRBD2 matching over 7 bases. The trim removed 3 bases at V and 3 bases at J, leaving 14 bases unmatched. The CDR3 contains 17 residues. CDR1 is MNHNS and CDR2 is SASEGT in the germline V gene. DNA of the CDR3: TGTGCCAGCAGTGAGTGGGCTAGCGGACTTGGGGTCTACGAGCAGTACTTC. It yields the protein CASSEWASGLGVYEQYF.

Concerning this clone: Distinct nucleotide sequences in the sample also encode this CDR3. The CDR3 DNA is TGTGCCAGCAGCTTGGGACAGGGGTTCACCGGGGAGCTGTTTTTT. Amino acids: CASSLGQGFTGELFF. This chain links TRBV5-8 with TRBJ2-2, with 8 bases that match TRBD1. This CDR3 region has 15 residues. Per germline, CDR1 SGHTS and CDR2 YDEGEE. The V and J ends lost 0 bases and 4 bases, in that order; junction bases with no gene match: 2.

The V call is TRBV7-2, the J call TRBJ1-4; D gene ambiguous. The germline V and J ends were trimmed by 5 bases and 8 bases, with 15 bases remaining between them. Germline V gene sequence: CDR1 SGHTA, CDR2 FQGNSA. The CDR3 length is 14 residues. The CDR3 protein is CASSQTGPVEKLFF. In DNA form, the CDR3 reads TGTGCCAGCAGCCAAACCGGACCGGTGGAAAAACTGTTTTTT.

In this sample, this clone turned up a few times. The rearrangement links TRBV3-1 (or the pseudogene TRBV3-2) to TRBJ1-6; TRBD1 matches 11 bases. The germline CDR1 and CDR2 sequences are LGHDT and YNNKEL (reference sequence). The CDR3 runs 15 residues. V trimming: 3 bases; J trimming: 9 bases; junction bases outside the gene matches: 4. As DNA, the CDR3 is TGTGCCAGCAGCCATTCGGACAGGGGGCTTTCACCCCTCCACTTT. It specifies CASSHSDRGLSPLHF.

This chain connects TRBV4-1 to TRBJ2-3, with D possibly being TRBD1 or TRBD2 (5 bases each). The CDR3 totals 14 residues. Per the germline V gene, CDR1 is MGHRA and CDR2 is YSYEKL. The V gene lost 4 bases and the J gene lost 4 bases, with 12 bases spanning the gap. The CDR3 DNA reads as TGCGCCAGCAGCCGAACCGGGACGGCAGATACGCAGTATTTT. Its protein is CASSRTGTADTQYF.

This clone was counted once. The chain couples TRBV30 to TRBJ1-4; D is unclear. Germline CDR1 and CDR2: GTSNPN and SVGIG (reference sequence). Trimming shortened V by 5 bases and J by 8 bases, and 18 bases separated the two germline ends. This CDR3 has 14 residues. CDR3 sequence (DNA): TGTGCCTGGGGGAAAGGCCGTTCGAAAGAAAAACTGTTTTTT. Amino acids: CAWGKGRSKEKLFF.

This clone has a single count. This chain joins TRBV24-1 and TRBJ1-5; D gene uncertain. Germline CDR1 is KGHDR and CDR2 is SFDVKD. The CDR3 spans 12 residues. Trimming removed 6 bases at V and 0 bases at J, with 2 bases between. Here the CDR3 DNA reads TGTGCCACCAGTCTTAGCAATCAGCCCCAGCATTTT. It is translated as CATSLSNQPQHF.

This chain connects TRBV6-5 to TRBJ2-3; 8 positions agree with TRBD2. Germline V gives CDR1 MNHEY, CDR2 SVGAGI. The V gene end was trimmed by 5 bases and the J gene end by 14 bases; junction bases not matched to a gene: 15. CDR3 length: 14 residues. CDR3 sequence reads: CASSPPVIAGILYF. The CDR3, as DNA: TGTGCCAGCAGTCCGCCGGTGATAGCGGGGATACTGTATTTT.

The chain is built from TRBV5-1 and TRBJ1-6; D ambiguous. Trimming shortened V by 0 bases and J by 6 bases, and 10 bases separated the two germline ends. The CDR3 loop spans 15 amino acids. The V gene's germline CDR1 is SGHRS and CDR2 YFSETQ. This CDR3 reads CASSLEVAVNSPLHF. For the CDR3, the DNA is TGCGCCAGCAGCTTGGAGGTTGCGGTTAATTCACCCCTCCACTTT.

The chain carries TRBV3-1 (or the pseudogene TRBV3-2) and TRBJ2-5; TRBD1 matches at 7 bases. Germline CDR1 and CDR2: LGHDT and YNNKEL (reference sequence). The J segment lost 3 bases and the V segment lost 3 bases, leaving 7 bases of the junction unmatched. The CDR3 runs 15 residues. CDR3 bases: TGTGCCAGCAGCCAGGGACAGCCCGTTAAAGAGACCCAGTACTTC. It specifies CASSQGQPVKETQYF.

This sequence joins TRBV6-5 and TRBJ1-5, with unresolved D. The CDR3 spans 13 residues. Germline V lookup: CDR1 MNHEY, CDR2 SVGAGI. Trimming left V 4 bases short and J 6 bases short, with 10 bases between. The CDR3, as DNA: TGTGCCAGCAGTTCCTCCACCAGTCAGCCCCAGCATTTT. It yields the protein CASSSSTSQPQHF.

This clone was detected only once. V usage is TRBV3-1 (or the pseudogene TRBV3-2) and J usage is TRBJ2-7; no clear D gene. This CDR3 has 14 residues. V lost 2 bases, J lost 0 bases, and 8 bases lay in between. The germline CDR1 and CDR2 sequences are LGHDT and YNNKEL (reference sequence). CDR3 loop: CASSQRAVSYEQYF. The DNA of the CDR3 is TGTGCCAGCAGCCAAAGGGCAGTCTCCTACGAGCAGTACTTC.

The table lists this clone with a count of one. The CDR3 region is CASSYSVAGAQETQYF. For the CDR3, the DNA is TGTGCCAGCAGTTACTCCGTAGCGGGAGCCCAAGAGACCCAGTACTTC. The gene calls are TRBV6-5 and TRBJ2-5, with 9 bases aligning to TRBD2. Looked up from germline, CDR1 is MNHEY and CDR2 is SVGAGI. J gave up 1 base and V 0 bases, and 3 bases lay outside the gene matches. The CDR3 has 16 amino acids.

V usage is TRBV5-1 and J usage is TRBJ2-2; 9 bases line up with TRBD1. V lost 2 bases, J lost 3 bases, and 2 bases stayed unmatched. Germline assignment: CDR1 SGHRS and CDR2 YFSETQ. The length of the CDR3 is 15 residues. The CDR3 sequence: CASSFRTGDTGELFF. CDR3 coding DNA: TGCGCCAGCAGCTTCCGGACAGGGGACACCGGGGAGCTGTTTTTT.

This clone was seen a single time. The CDR3 bases are TGTGCCTGGAGTGTACAGGGCAAGCTTAATGAAAAACTGTTTTTT. This gives the protein CAWSVQGKLNEKLFF. The chain couples TRBV30 to TRBJ1-4; tentatively, D is TRBD1 (6 bases). This CDR3 is 15 amino acids long. Germline CDR1 reads GTSNPN; CDR2 reads SVGIG (reference sequence). The ends were cut back, 0 bases at V and 4 bases at J, with 12 bases in the middle.

The V and J genes are TRBV11-2 and TRBJ2-7; D is unresolved. Germline loops: CDR1 SGHAT, CDR2 FQNNGV. The V end was cut by 2 bases, the J end by 6 bases, with 2 bases between. The CDR3 extends over 10 amino acids. CDR3 loop: CASSLTEQYF. The CDR3, as DNA: TGTGCCAGCAGCTTAACCGAGCAGTACTTC.

This clone was counted once. The chain combines TRBV9 with TRBJ1-3; TRBD1 might be the D (5 bases). V was cut by 0 bases and J by 1 base, with 11 bases left in between. CDR3 length equals 16 residues. The germline V gene encodes CDR1 SGDLS and CDR2 YYNGEE. CDR3 residues: CASSVDPGGSGNTIYF. For the CDR3, the DNA is TGTGCCAGCAGCGTAGACCCGGGGGGATCTGGAAACACCATATATTTT.

The V and J genes are TRBV21-1 and TRBJ2-1; TRBD1 reflects the table's D call only, with no check against the DNA. TRBV21-1 represents a pseudogene. This CDR3 has 18 residues. The DNA of the CDR3 is TGTGCCAGCAGCAAAGTTGCGTTTAGACAGGGGAGGTACAATGAGCAGTTCTTC. Protein: CASSKVAFRQGRYNEQFF.